This entry lists 27 T cell receptor beta chains sequenced from one sample in a study of T-cell reconstitution after alpha-beta-depleted transplantation in children. TCRbeta library construction was performed incorporating unique molecular identifiers. Via MiXCR, TCRdb re-called the PCR reads, giving one row per CDR3 protein. This table has 300,000 or so distinct CDR3 sequences, 9.5% to 10% appearing once. This material consisted of PBMCs from the stem cell graft donor, taken from the stem cell graft. The receptors come from a human donor who donated a stem cell graft to a child with SCID.

The rearrangement links TRBV25-1 to TRBJ2-3; 9 positions agree with TRBD1. V lost 6 bases, J lost 3 bases, and 7 bases stayed unmatched. The CDR3 sequence is 15 residues long. Germline CDR1 reads MGHDK; CDR2 reads SYGVNS. The CDR3 spells CASSRDRVWTDTQYF. The DNA for the CDR3 is TGTGCCAGCAGCCGGGACAGGGTATGGACAGATACGCAGTATTTT. The whole variable domain, remainder taken from reference TRBV25-1 and TRBJ2-3, is EADIYQTPRYLVIGTGKKITLECSQTMGHDKMYWYQQDPGMELHLIHYSYGVNSTEKGDLSSESTVSRIRTEHFPLTLESARPSHTSQYLCASSRDRVWTDTQYFGPGTRLTVL.

A few counts support this clonotype. The chain combines TRBV3-1 with TRBJ2-2; maybe TRBD2 (6 bases). There are 15 residues in the CDR3. CDR1 and CDR2 from the germline V gene are LGHDT and YNNKEL (reference sequence). V was shortened by 1 base and J by 8 bases, with 14 bases between the two germline ends. The CDR3 region has the DNA TGTGCCAGCAGCCAAGGAAGCCCAGGGAGGGGGGAGCTGTTTTTT. Translated: CASSQGSPGRGELFF.

This clonotype was observed a handful of times. The chain uses TRBV12-3 or TRBV12-4 and TRBJ2-1; D is uncertain. V lost 7 bases and J lost 7, with 8 bases in between. This CDR3 comprises 11 residues. The CDR3 sequence: CASTSNNEQFF. CDR3 DNA sequence: TGTGCCAGCACATCAAATAATGAGCAGTTCTTC.

J is TRBJ1-1 and V is TRBV15; a possible D gene is TRBD1 (5 bases). CDR1 is LNHNV, CDR2 YYDKDF, per germline (reference sequence). CDR3 length equals 15 residues. V shed 4 bases and J shed 1 base, with 13 bases lying between them. CDR3 in amino acids: CATSNVGHRNTEAFF. The DNA of the CDR3 is TGTGCCACCAGCAACGTTGGACACCGGAACACTGAAGCTTTCTTT.

This clonotype was detected a few times. This chain connects TRBV4-1 to TRBJ2-3; 9 bases map to TRBD2. Germline values: CDR1 MGHRA, CDR2 YSYEKL. CDR3 length: 17 amino acids. Losses at the gene ends were 1 base for V and 6 bases for J; bases not matched to a gene: 11. The CDR3 reads CASSQGVSGGWYDTQYF. The CDR3, as DNA: TGCGCCAGCAGCCAAGGGGTTAGCGGGGGATGGTACGATACGCAGTATTTT.

This clonotype was counted ten times or more. V usage is TRBV20-1 and J usage is TRBJ1-6; the D gene is possibly TRBD1 (5 bases). V lost 3 bases and J lost 8, with 11 bases in between. In germline, CDR1 is DFQATT, CDR2 SNEGSKA (reference sequence). This CDR3 has 13 amino acids. The CDR3 spells CSASAGGYSPLHF. The CDR3 DNA reads as TGCAGTGCTAGTGCGGGGGGATATTCACCCCTCCACTTT.

The gene calls are TRBV7-3 and TRBJ1-2, with 8 positions matching TRBD1. CDR1 is SGHTA and CDR2 is FQGTGA in the germline V gene. The CDR3 length is 15 residues. Trimming took 5 bases from V and 3 from J; bases not matched to a gene: 8. The CDR3 here is CASSPDPTGDYGYTF. As DNA, the CDR3 is TGTGCCAGCAGCCCCGACCCGACAGGGGACTATGGCTACACCTTC.

This clonotype was counted between two and nine times. CDR3 in amino acids: CATSRVVRIANTGELFF. The CDR3 DNA sequence: TGTGCCACCAGCCGAGTCGTGCGGATAGCGAACACCGGGGAGCTGTTTTTT. The genes are TRBV15 and TRBJ2-2; no firm D call. Looked up from germline, CDR1 is LNHNV and CDR2 is YYDKDF (reference sequence). The CDR3 extends over 17 amino acids. V lost 5 bases to trimming and J lost 0 bases, with 16 bases between them.

This rearrangement joins TRBV18 to TRBJ2-1; D call uncertain. Trimming removed 0 bases at V and 3 bases at J, with 6 bases between. The CDR3 runs to 14 residues. Germline V gene lookup returns CDR1 KGHSH and CDR2 LQKENI. CDR3 sequence reads: CASSPPIVYNEQFF. The CDR3 region has the DNA TGTGCCAGCTCACCACCTATAGTCTACAATGAGCAGTTCTTC.

This clonotype was seen only a few times. The DNA of the CDR3 is TGTGCCAGTAGTATAGAGGACAGGCCCACGCTCTATGGCTACACCTTC. Translation: CASSIEDRPTLYGYTF. V usage is TRBV19 and J usage is TRBJ1-2, with 7 positions matching TRBD1. The V gene end was trimmed by 0 bases and the J gene end by 4 bases; junction bases not matched to a gene: 8. The CDR3 has 16 residues. The germline gives CDR1 LNHDA, CDR2 SQIVND (reference sequence).

This chain uses TRBV10-3 with TRBJ2-1; maybe TRBD2 (5 bases). Trimming shortened V by 4 bases and J by 9 bases, and 13 bases separated the two germline ends. There are 13 residues in the CDR3. Germline CDR1 and CDR2: ENHRY and SYGVKD. The CDR3 DNA sequence: TGTGCCATCAGTGGGGCCCGAGGACTTGAGCAGTTCTTC. It is translated as CAISGARGLEQFF.

The chain employs TRBV6-1 and TRBJ2-1; 8 nucleotides agree with TRBD2. The CDR3 is made up of 15 amino acids. Germline trimming cut 6 bases from V and 4 bases from J; bases unmatched to any gene: 8. The germline V gene encodes CDR1 MNHNS and CDR2 SASEGT. This CDR3 reads CASSAGASGYNEQFF. The CDR3 DNA reads as TGTGCCAGCAGCGCGGGGGCTAGCGGGTACAATGAGCAGTTCTTC.

This clonotype has ten or more counts. V is TRBV2 and J is TRBJ2-3, with 11 bases lining up with TRBD2. This CDR3 region has 15 residues. Unmatched junction bases numbered 5, after V lost 7 bases and J lost 2 bases. Germline loops: CDR1 SNHLY, CDR2 FYNNEI. CDR3 residues: CASTPSGGFTDTQYF. The DNA for the CDR3 is TGTGCCAGCACCCCTAGCGGGGGGTTCACAGATACGCAGTATTTT.

The chain is built from TRBV20-1 and TRBJ1-4, with 9 bases that match TRBD1. The CDR3 has 14 amino acids. CDR1 DFQATT and CDR2 SNEGSKA come from the germline V gene (reference sequence). V trimming: 1 base; J trimming: 3 bases; junction bases outside the gene matches: 0. CDR3 nucleotides: TGCAGTGCTAGAGGGGACAGGGCTAATGAAAAACTGTTTTTT. Encoded protein: CSARGDRANEKLFF.

A word on this clonotype: A much more abundant neighbour one base away suggests this may be a read error. V usage is TRBV6-4 and J usage is TRBJ2-3; 8 bases map to TRBD2. Germline V CDR1 and CDR2: MRHNA, SNTAGT. CDR3 length equals 16 residues. CDR3 loop: CACSSTSGGGTDTQYF. The DNA for the CDR3 is TGTGCCTGCAGTTCTACTAGCGGAGGTGGCACAGATACGCAGTATTTT.

This clonotype was observed a few times. The V and J genes are TRBV5-1 and TRBJ2-1; TRBD2 matches at 10 bases. The V and J ends lost 6 bases and 6 bases, in that order; junction bases with no gene match: 6. This CDR3 is 14 amino acids long. The germline gives CDR1 SGHRS, CDR2 YFSETQ. CDR3 bases: TGCGCCAGCAACGAGCGGGGGGGGACCAATGAGCAGTTCTTC. Its translation: CASNERGGTNEQFF.

This chain connects TRBV20-1 to TRBJ2-3; 8 bases are shared with TRBD2. In germline, CDR1 is DFQATT, CDR2 SNEGSKA (reference sequence). The CDR3 runs to 15 residues. V lost 3 bases and J lost 3; bases outside the gene matches: 8. The CDR3 coding sequence is TGCAGTGCTAGTTTCGGGGGGGAGGGGACAGATACGCAGTATTTT. Protein sequence: CSASFGGEGTDTQYF.

The chain carries TRBV7-9 and TRBJ1-3, with 10 bases fitting TRBD1. Looked up from germline, CDR1 is SEHNR and CDR2 is FQNEAQ (reference sequence). J lost 8 bases, V lost 5 bases, and 9 bases had no gene match. CDR3 length equals 15 residues. The CDR3 spells CASSGGTGVLYTIYF. The DNA for the CDR3 is TGTGCCAGCAGCGGGGGGACAGGGGTTCTGTACACCATATATTTT.

This clonotype was counted only a few times. J is TRBJ2-2 and V is TRBV20-1; D possibly uses TRBD1 or TRBD2 (7 bases each). Germline CDR1 and CDR2: DFQATT and SNEGSKA (reference sequence). The V end lost 6 bases, the J end lost 7 bases, and 15 bases lay between the germline ends. The CDR3 totals 13 residues. The CDR3 region has the DNA TGCAGTGCAAAACCCAGGGGGGGCGGGGAGCTGTTTTTT. Translation gives CSAKPRGGGELFF.

This clonotype was recorded a few times. The rearrangement links TRBV12-3 or TRBV12-4 to TRBJ2-1; TRBD2 agrees at 12 bases. CDR3 length: 16 amino acids. V was clipped by 6 bases and J by 3 bases; unmatched bases: 6. The chain's CDR3 is CASRPLAGGYYNEQFF. CDR3 in DNA: TGTGCCAGCAGACCTCTAGCGGGGGGGTACTACAATGAGCAGTTCTTC.

This chain uses TRBV10-3 with TRBJ1-3; 7 positions agree with TRBD1. The trim removed 3 bases at V and 0 bases at J, leaving 8 bases unmatched. This CDR3 is 17 amino acids long. Germline lookup yields CDR1 ENHRY and CDR2 SYGVKD. Here the CDR3 DNA reads TGTGCCATCAGTGACGCGGACAGGACCCTCTCTGGAAACACCATATATTTT. Protein product: CAISDADRTLSGNTIYF.

This clonotype showed up just a few times. V gene TRBV9 combines with J gene TRBJ2-1; perhaps TRBD2 as D (5 bases). CDR3 size: 15 residues. The V gene lost 0 bases and the J gene lost 2 bases, with 9 bases spanning the gap. Germline loops: CDR1 SGDLS, CDR2 YYNGEE. In DNA, the CDR3 is TGTGCCAGCAGCGTAGGAGGGTCGGCCTACAATGAGCAGTTCTTC. Its translation is CASSVGGSAYNEQFF.

The chain links TRBV7-3 to TRBJ2-7, with D hard to call. CDR1 and CDR2 (germline): SGHTA, FQGTGA. V shed 4 bases and J shed 0 bases, with 7 bases lying between them. The CDR3 contains 13 residues. The CDR3 sequence is CASSSRSSYEQYF. CDR3 DNA: TGTGCCAGCAGCTCCAGGAGCTCCTACGAGCAGTACTTC.

The genes are TRBV12-3 or TRBV12-4 and TRBJ2-5; 9 bases are shared with TRBD1. Trimming took 5 bases from V and 5 from J; bases not matched to a gene: 6. The length of the CDR3 is 14 residues. CDR3 residues: CASSATGGIETQYF. The CDR3 nucleotides read TGTGCCAGCAGTGCGACAGGGGGTATCGAGACCCAGTACTTC.

The chain combines TRBV7-2 with TRBJ2-5; 11 nucleotides align to TRBD2. The junction had 3 bases not matched to a gene; V was cut back by 5 bases and J by 10 bases. Per germline, CDR1 SGHTA and CDR2 FQGNSA. The CDR3 consists of 12 residues. CDR3 protein: CASSPGLAGQYF. The DNA for the CDR3 is TGTGCCAGCAGCCCAGGACTAGCGGGCCAGTACTTC.

The CDR3 here is CASSQVQGSIQETQYF. The CDR3 DNA follows: TGCGCCAGCAGCCAAGTTCAGGGGTCGATCCAAGAGACCCAGTACTTC. J is TRBJ2-5 and V is TRBV4-1; maybe TRBD1 (6 bases). Trimming removed 1 base at V and 1 base at J, with 13 bases between. The CDR3 has 16 residues. Germline assignment: CDR1 MGHRA and CDR2 YSYEKL.

This clonotype was recorded a few times. This chain links TRBV6-1 with TRBJ2-1; tentatively, D is TRBD1 (6 bases). The CDR3 runs 15 residues. Trimming stripped 7 bases from V and 7 bases from J, with 20 bases between. Germline V gene lookup returns CDR1 MNHNS and CDR2 SASEGT. The CDR3 sequence: CASTPRPRGRNEQFF. Written as DNA, the CDR3 is TGTGCCAGCACCCCTCGCCCCAGGGGACGGAATGAGCAGTTCTTC.